The 27 T cell receptor beta chains listed next were all sequenced from one sample in a study of blood T cell repertoires in COVID-19. Sequencing was performed with immunoSEQ multiplex PCR; in TCRdb, only in-frame clones are kept and a portion is missing. The data show a few hundred thousand clones, around 81% seen once. Source material: peripheral blood. These receptors all come from a woman aged 70 to 79 with acute or convalescent COVID-19.

This chain joins TRBV19 and TRBJ2-3; TRBD1 agrees at 10 bases. The CDR3 sequence is 14 residues long. J lost 5 bases, V lost 4 bases, and 3 bases had no gene match. Germline values: CDR1 LNHDA, CDR2 SQIVND (reference sequence). CDR3 amino acids: CASSTRDRGDTQYF. The CDR3 region has the DNA TGTGCCAGTAGTACCCGGGACAGGGGAGATACGCAGTATTTT.

The DNA of the CDR3 is TGTGCCAGCAGCCAAGACCCGGGACAGGGTACGGATACGCAGTATTTT. It yields the protein CASSQDPGQGTDTQYF. The rearrangement joins TRBV3-1 (or the pseudogene TRBV3-2) to TRBJ2-3, with 9 nucleotides matching TRBD1. The CDR3 loop spans 16 amino acids. V trimming: 0 bases; J trimming: 6 bases; junction bases outside the gene matches: 7. In germline, CDR1 is LGHDT, CDR2 YNNKEL (reference sequence).

This clone came up a few times. The gene calls are TRBV6-5 and TRBJ1-3; 8 bases are shared with TRBD1. After removal of 6 bases from V and 8 bases from J, the junction contained 12 bases not matched to a gene. Germline V gives CDR1 MNHEY, CDR2 SVGAGI. This CDR3 has 15 residues. CDR3 DNA: TGTGCCAGCAGCCGTGGGACAGGTAGAGGGGACACCATATATTTT. It is translated as CASSRGTGRGDTIYF.

The gene calls are TRBV6-5 and TRBJ1-6, with a weak D call TRBD1 (6 bases). Trimming left V 6 bases short and J 11 bases short, with 11 bases between. Germline V gives CDR1 MNHEY, CDR2 SVGAGI. There are 12 residues in the CDR3. CDR3 loop: CASSHRETPLHF. As DNA, the CDR3 is TGTGCCAGCAGCCACAGGGAAACACCCCTCCACTTT.

This rearrangement joins TRBV5-1 to TRBJ2-7; 10 bases are shared with TRBD1. This CDR3 is 15 amino acids long. Germline trimming cut 4 bases from V and 3 bases from J; bases unmatched to any gene: 7. The germline V gene encodes CDR1 SGHRS and CDR2 YFSETQ. CDR3 loop: CASSTGQGKDYEQYF. The CDR3 bases are TGCGCCAGCAGCACGGGACAGGGGAAAGACTACGAGCAGTACTTC.

The chain joins TRBV7-9 to TRBJ1-4; D is undetermined. The V end was cut by 6 bases, the J end by 6 bases, with 17 bases between. Germline lookup yields CDR1 SEHNR and CDR2 FQNEAQ (reference sequence). CDR3 length: 15 residues. The chain's CDR3 is CASSYRREEDEKLFF. The CDR3 nucleotides read TGTGCCAGCAGTTACAGACGGGAGGAAGATGAAAAACTGTTTTTT.

V is TRBV7-2 and J is TRBJ2-1, with 9 bases aligning to TRBD1. Per germline, CDR1 SGHTA and CDR2 FQGNSA. V was clipped by 3 bases and J by 5 bases; unmatched bases: 2. The CDR3 covers 14 residues. The chain's CDR3 is CASSLDRGHNEQFF. The CDR3 DNA reads TGTGCCAGCAGCTTGGACAGGGGACACAATGAGCAGTTCTTC.

The chain couples TRBV5-1 to TRBJ1-1; D possibly corresponds to TRBD1 (5 bases). V was pared by 4 bases and J by 7 bases, with 17 bases between. The germline gives CDR1 SGHRS, CDR2 YFSETQ. The CDR3 spans 14 residues. The CDR3 reads CASSRDSRTSEAFF. The CDR3 DNA sequence: TGCGCCAGCAGCCGGGACTCCCGAACAAGTGAAGCTTTCTTT.

V gene TRBV10-2 combines with J gene TRBJ2-5; 7 bases line up with TRBD2. Per the germline V gene, CDR1 is WSHSY and CDR2 is SAAADI. This CDR3 is 15 amino acids long. Trimming removed 0 bases from V and 4 bases from J; junction bases left unmatched: 5. In DNA form, the CDR3 reads TGCGCCAGCAGTGAGTCGAGTCGCGGGGGAGAGACCCAGTACTTC. This encodes CASSESSRGGETQYF.

V is TRBV11-2 and J is TRBJ2-5; D possibly corresponds to TRBD2 (6 bases). This CDR3 comprises 15 residues. Between the trimmed V and J ends, which lost 1 base and 7 bases, there was a span of 16 bases. Germline V CDR1 and CDR2: SGHAT, FQNNGV. In nucleotides, the CDR3 is TGTGCCAGCAGCTTAGTGACGGCGGCGGAGGGGACCCAGTACTTC. Residues: CASSLVTAAEGTQYF.

This sequence joins TRBV18 and TRBJ2-3; TRBD2 agrees at 8 bases. Germline-derived CDR1 and CDR2 are KGHSH and LQKENI. This CDR3 contains 15 residues. V was pared by 5 bases and J by 1 base, with 5 bases of the junction left unmatched. The CDR3 protein is CASSMARGGTDTQYF. CDR3 in DNA: TGTGCCAGCTCAATGGCGCGGGGGGGCACAGATACGCAGTATTTT.

This clone was seen only once. The genes are TRBV19 and TRBJ2-1; D perhaps matches TRBD2 (6 bases). V lost 9 bases to trimming and J lost 5 bases, with 23 bases between them. The CDR3 contains 16 residues. Germline assignment: CDR1 LNHDA and CDR2 SQIVND (reference sequence). CDR3 protein: CASSTPGLGENNEQFF. The CDR3 DNA reads TGTGCCAGCAGCACACCGGGACTCGGAGAAAACAATGAGCAGTTCTTC.

The chain couples TRBV5-3 to TRBJ1-5, with D unresolved. TRBV5-3 is classed as an ORF, of uncertain function. V lost 4 bases and J lost 4, with 18 bases in between. This CDR3 has 16 amino acids. In DNA form, the CDR3 reads TGTGCCAGAAGCGCCCGGGTGGGAGTTCCTAATCAGCCCCAGCATTTT. Residues: CARSARVGVPNQPQHF.

The chain employs TRBV4-3 and TRBJ1-2; D possibly corresponds to TRBD1 (5 bases). The V end lost 1 base, the J end lost 8 bases, and 11 bases lay between the germline ends. Germline CDR1 is LGHNA and CDR2 is YSLEER. The CDR3 sequence is 13 residues long. The CDR3 nucleotides read TGCGCCAGCAGCCAAGGTGGGACTTACGGCTACACCTTC. Translated, it gives CASSQGGTYGYTF.

The chain recombines TRBV5-1 with TRBJ2-7; possibly TRBD1 for D (5 bases). Germline CDR1 and CDR2: SGHRS and YFSETQ. This CDR3 is built from 13 residues. V was cut by 4 bases and J by 3 bases, with 11 bases left in between. In DNA form, the CDR3 reads TGCGCCAGCAGCCCTCGACAGAACTACGAGCAGTACGTC. The encoded protein is CASSPRQNYEQYV.

This chain uses TRBV7-8 with TRBJ1-6; 7 positions match TRBD1. The length of the CDR3 is 13 residues. The V and J ends lost 10 bases and 7 bases, in that order; junction bases with no gene match: 7. Germline V lookup: CDR1 SGHVS, CDR2 FQNEAQ. The CDR3 region is CATTGEYNSPLHF. The CDR3 bases are TGTGCCACCACAGGGGAATACAATTCACCCCTCCACTTT.

The chain employs TRBV12-5 and TRBJ2-7; 8 bases align to TRBD2. V shed 1 base, J shed 12 bases, and the junction held 5 bases outside the gene matches. CDR1 LGHNT and CDR2 FRNRAP come from the germline V gene. The CDR3 has 12 amino acids. The CDR3 loop reads CASGLDERGLYV. CDR3 coding DNA: TGTGCTAGTGGTTTGGATGAGCGGGGGCTGTACGTC.

The chain uses TRBV6-6 and TRBJ1-2; TRBD1 agrees at 8 bases. Germline V lookup: CDR1 MNHNY, CDR2 SVGAGI (reference sequence). The CDR3 is made up of 13 amino acids. The J segment lost 8 bases and the V segment lost 7 bases, leaving 9 bases of the junction unmatched. The CDR3 region is CASTGGQGRGYTF. The CDR3 coding sequence is TGTGCCAGCACTGGAGGACAGGGTCGGGGCTACACCTTC.

The table lists this clone with a count of one. This chain links TRBV6-5 with TRBJ2-3; D possibly corresponds to TRBD2 (6 bases). The germline V and J ends were trimmed by 6 bases and 3 bases, with 16 bases remaining between them. CDR3 length: 15 amino acids. In germline, CDR1 is MNHEY, CDR2 SVGAGI. The CDR3 bases are TGTGCCAGCAGCCTTAGCGGAATCAGGACAGATACGCAGTATTTT. It specifies CASSLSGIRTDTQYF.

The chain is built from TRBV5-1 and TRBJ2-5; 12 bases are shared with TRBD2. V dropped 3 bases and J dropped 5; count of bases not matched to a gene: 8. CDR3 length: 16 amino acids. CDR1 SGHRS and CDR2 YFSETQ come from the germline V gene. CDR3 nucleotide sequence: TGCGCCAGCAGCTCAAGGACTAGCGGGGTTGGTGAGACCCAGTACTTC. Its translation: CASSSRTSGVGETQYF.

In DNA, the CDR3 is TGTGCCAGCAGTCATCGAAGGGGGGCCAAAAACATTCAGTACTTC. It yields the protein CASSHRRGAKNIQYF. The rearrangement joins TRBV21-1 to TRBJ2-4; the table's TRBD1 call for D was not verified on the DNA. TRBV21-1 is noted as a pseudogene. The CDR3 length is 15 residues.

The chain employs TRBV27 and TRBJ2-2; maybe TRBD2 (6 bases). The CDR3 length is 17 residues. The V gene's germline CDR1 is MNHEY and CDR2 SMNVEV (reference sequence). Trimming removed 2 bases from V and 4 bases from J, with 17 bases in between. The CDR3 spells CASSLRERVGFTGELFF. The DNA of the CDR3 is TGTGCCAGCAGTTTAAGGGAGCGGGTGGGATTCACCGGGGAGCTGTTTTTT.

The chain links TRBV9 to TRBJ1-6; the D is unclear. This CDR3 has 15 residues. The V gene's germline CDR1 is SGDLS and CDR2 YYNGEE. V lost 3 bases and J lost 9, with 16 bases in between. The CDR3 bases are TGTGCCAGCAGCGGCCCTTCGGTTGGCGGTTCACCCCTCCACTTT. Translation gives CASSGPSVGGSPLHF.

This clone was recorded a few times. The V call is TRBV13, the J call TRBJ1-1; TRBD1 matches 9 bases. Germline CDR1 and CDR2: PRHDT and FYEKMQ (reference sequence). V gave up 4 bases and J gave up 5 bases; unmatched junction bases: 11. The CDR3 is 16 residues long. The DNA of the CDR3 is TGTGCCAGCAGCTCCTCGGACAGGGGTATGCTTACTGAAGCTTTCTTT. Protein: CASSSSDRGMLTEAFF. Full variable domain (rest looked up from reference TRBV13 and TRBJ1-1): AAGVIQSPRHLIKEKRETATLKCYPIPRHDTVYWYQQGPGQDPQFLISFYEKMQSDKGSIPDRFSAQQFSDYHSELNMSSLELGDSALYFCASSSSDRGMLTEAFFGQGTRLTVV.

The gene calls are TRBV15 and TRBJ1-5, with D unresolved. V lost 4 bases and J 1 base, leaving 5 bases between the germline ends. Per germline, CDR1 LNHNV and CDR2 YYDKDF (reference sequence). This CDR3 has 13 amino acids. The CDR3 here is CATSTTSNQPQHF. The CDR3 DNA sequence: TGTGCCACCAGCACTACCAGCAATCAGCCCCAGCATTTT.

The rearrangement links TRBV7-2 to TRBJ2-2; 7 bases fit TRBD1. The V and J ends lost 3 bases and 4 bases, in that order; junction bases with no gene match: 2. The length of the CDR3 is 14 residues. CDR1 and CDR2 from the germline V gene are SGHTA and FQGNSA. The CDR3 protein is CASSLTGSTGELFF. CDR3 bases: TGTGCCAGCAGCTTGACAGGGTCCACCGGGGAGCTGTTTTTT.

The rearrangement links TRBV10-1 to TRBJ1-1; tentative D call: TRBD1 (6 bases). The ends were cut back, 0 bases at V and 2 bases at J, with 10 bases in the middle. CDR1 is WNHNN, CDR2 SYGVQD, per germline (reference sequence). The CDR3 contains 15 residues. DNA for the CDR3: TGCGCCAGCAGTGAGTCGAACAGGGTAAACACTGAAGCTTTCTTT. It codes for CASSESNRVNTEAFF.